This T cell receptor beta chain was observed in a study of T cell changes during pregnancy in multiple sclerosis. Using immunoSEQ multiplex PCR, the repertoire was profiled, and TCRdb retains in-frame clones only, with some absent. The sample carries roughly 55,000 clones, around 93% recorded once. The source was CD4+ T cells from peripheral blood mononuclear cells, collected after pregnancy. This sequence was found in a female donor in good health, enrolled as a control in a pregnancy study.

The CDR3 is CARTSGGTDTQYF. The DNA for the CDR3 is TGTGCCAGGACTAGCGGGGGCACAGATACGCAGTATTTT. The chain combines TRBV7-2 with TRBJ2-3, with 11 bases aligning to TRBD2. The ends lost 9 bases at V and 1 base at J; junction bases unmatched: 0. This CDR3 has 13 residues. CDR1 is SGHTA, CDR2 FQGNSA, per germline.